The 2 T cell receptor beta chains below come from one sample, sequenced in a study of shared T cell receptors in the human thymus. TCRdb's copy holds only in-frame clones and misses some; the assay was immunoSEQ multiplex PCR. This table has hundreds of thousands of clones, roughly 88% appearing once. The same specimen was also included in a second study, on human thymus T cells.

The sample consisted of thymocytes. The receptor set was obtained from a girl under three years old with a congenital heart defect.

This chain links TRBV5-1 with TRBJ2-1; 8 nucleotides line up with TRBD1. Germline lookup yields CDR1 SGHRS and CDR2 YFSETQ. This CDR3 contains 11 residues. V shed 4 bases and J 14 bases; nucleotides not matched to a gene: 5. The CDR3 coding sequence is TGCGCCAGCAGCCAAAAGGACAGGGAGTTCTTC. It encodes CASSQKDREFF.

The chain joins TRBV28 to TRBJ1-5, with D possibly matching TRBD1 (6 bases). This CDR3 is built from 13 residues. V gave up 7 bases and J gave up 5 bases, with 12 bases separating them. The germline CDR1 and CDR2 sequences are MDHEN and SYDVKM. The CDR3 loop is CASKRDIHQPQHF. CDR3 nucleotides: TGTGCCAGCAAAAGGGACATCCATCAGCCCCAGCATTTT.